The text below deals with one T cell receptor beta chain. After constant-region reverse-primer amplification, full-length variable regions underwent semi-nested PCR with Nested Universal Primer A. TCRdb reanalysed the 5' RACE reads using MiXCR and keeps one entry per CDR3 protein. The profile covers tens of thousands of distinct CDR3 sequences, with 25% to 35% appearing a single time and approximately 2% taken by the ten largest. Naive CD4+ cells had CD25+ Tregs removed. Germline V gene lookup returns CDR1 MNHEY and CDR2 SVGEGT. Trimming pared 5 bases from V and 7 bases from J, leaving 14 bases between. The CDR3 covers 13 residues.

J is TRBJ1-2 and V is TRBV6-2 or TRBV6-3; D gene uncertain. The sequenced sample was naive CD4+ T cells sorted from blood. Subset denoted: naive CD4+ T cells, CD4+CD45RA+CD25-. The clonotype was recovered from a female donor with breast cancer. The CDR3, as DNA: TGTGCCAGCAGTGACCTTATTGGGAGTGGCTACACCTTC. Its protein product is CASSDLIGSGYTF.